This TCR beta chain was captured by sequencing in a study of blood T cell repertoires in COVID-19. Seattle patient enrollment occurred during active infection, with longitudinal follow-up thereafter. The CDR3 covers 15 residues. V shed 10 bases, J shed 6 bases, and the junction held 14 bases outside the gene matches. Per germline, CDR1 LNHDA and CDR2 SQIVND (reference sequence). Per the original methods: Cell counts per sample came from amplifying reference gene primers. Method: immunoSEQ multiplex PCR; TCRdb's copy keeps in-frame clones and lacks some. The V and J calls and clone size were taken over from that table, and D and trimming were inferred from the DNA. The profile shows about 340,000 clones, around 87% of them singletons.

The TCR was taken from a woman between 45 and 60 years old with COVID-19, enrolled during active disease. The chain carries TRBV19 and TRBJ2-2; TRBD1 matches 7 bases. Material for sequencing was peripheral blood. The CDR3 sequence is CATRQGIGVAGELFF. CDR3 in DNA: TGTGCCACCCGACAGGGAATCGGGGTGGCCGGGGAGCTGTTTTTT.